The TCR beta chain under discussion was sequenced for a study of CXCR3-negative and CXCR3-positive naive CD8 T cells. Findings of the study overall: Cryopreserved cells showed partially decreased CXCR3 expression, and most assays used fresh PBMCs. Naive cells positive for CXCR3 carried more hydrophobic TRB CDR3s than CXCR3-negative ones. Naive cells, whether CXCR3-negative or CXCR3-positive, had similar TRBV-TRBJ usage, while memory cells differed.

The libraries of TRB cDNA were constructed through 5' RACE using UMI labels. After re-calling the 5' RACE reads, TCRdb lists one entry per CDR3 protein, DNA absent. Its table records more than 80,000 distinct CDR3 sequences. Germline values: CDR1 MNHEY, CDR2 SVGAGI. This CDR3 region has 13 residues. Worth noting for this clonotype: Its matching antigen is unknown.

The material sequenced was naive CXCR3+ CD8+ T cells from blood. The subset: CD45RO-CCR7+CD27+CD95- naive CD8+ T cells expressing CXCR3 (TNR3+). The receptor's source is a human donor in good health. Some clones in this sample may be carry-over from other donors' samples. The chain carries TRBV6-5 and TRBJ1-2; the D call of TRBD1 rests on TCRdb alone, since no DNA is present to check it. The CDR3 is CASSYLQGNGYTF.